Below, 26 T cell receptor beta chains from the same sample are listed, as sequenced in a study of blood T cell repertoires in COVID-19. Measured with immunoSEQ multiplex PCR; TCRdb has only the in-frame clones, and not every one. The table shows 43,000 or so clones, with roughly four fifths occurring only once. Source material: peripheral blood. The receptors originated from a woman aged 55-69 years with acute or convalescent COVID-19.

This sequence joins TRBV5-4 and TRBJ1-4; tentative D call: TRBD1 (5 bases). The CDR3 is 14 amino acids. Germline CDR1 SGHNT, CDR2 YYREEE (reference sequence). Deletions cut 1 base from V and 1 base from J, with 5 bases between. The CDR3 is CASSLQGTNEKLFF. The CDR3 DNA is TGTGCCAGCAGCTTGCAGGGAACTAATGAAAAACTGTTTTTT. Full variable domain (outside the CDR3, taken from reference TRBV5-4 and TRBJ1-4): ETGVTQSPTHLIKTRGQQVTLRCSSQSGHNTVSWYQQALGQGPQFIFQYYREEENGRGNFPPRFSGLQFPNYSSELNVNALELDDSALYLCASSLQGTNEKLFFGSGTQLSVL.

The rearrangement joins TRBV12-5 to TRBJ2-3; no clear D gene. The ends were cut back, 0 bases at V and 6 bases at J, with 10 bases in the middle. This CDR3 has 14 residues. From germline, CDR1 is LGHNT and CDR2 FRNRAP. In DNA, the CDR3 is TGTGCTAGTGGTTTGGTAATGCGCGGCGATACGCAGTATTTT. This gives the protein CASGLVMRGDTQYF.

The table lists this clone with a count of one. The chain uses TRBV27 and TRBJ2-7; 9 nucleotides align to TRBD2. Germline V gene lookup returns CDR1 MNHEY and CDR2 SMNVEV (reference sequence). This CDR3 has 12 amino acids. J gave up 3 bases and V 7 bases, and 1 base lay outside the gene matches. The CDR3 DNA reads as TGTGCCAGCATTAGCGGGGGCTACGAGCAGTACTTC. Translation gives CASISGGYEQYF.

The V and J genes are TRBV7-2 and TRBJ2-7, with D maybe TRBD2 (6 bases). CDR1 is SGHTA and CDR2 is FQGNSA in the germline V gene. Trimming took 1 base from V and 5 from J, leaving 12 bases between them. CDR3 length equals 14 residues. The CDR3 coding sequence is TGTGCCAGCAGCTTAGAGGGCGGGAAAGACGAGCAGTACTTC. Protein: CASSLEGGKDEQYF. Filled out from reference TRBV7-2 and TRBJ2-7, the complete variable domain reads GAGVSQSPSNKVTEKGKDVELRCDPISGHTALYWYRQSLGQGLEFLIYFQGNSAPDKSGLPSDRFSAERTGGSVSTLTIQRTQQEDSAVYLCASSLEGGKDEQYFGPGTRLTVT.

The chain is built from TRBV3-1 (or the pseudogene TRBV3-2) and TRBJ1-2, with D unclear. V gave up 4 bases and J gave up 0 bases, with 9 bases separating them. Germline V lookup: CDR1 LGHDT, CDR2 YNNKEL (reference sequence). This CDR3 spans 14 amino acids. The DNA of the CDR3 is TGTGCCAGCAGCCCTCCCACACCTAACTATGGCTACACCTTC. Translation: CASSPPTPNYGYTF.

The chain joins TRBV29-1 to TRBJ2-7; D ambiguous. The CDR3 is made up of 13 amino acids. The germline V and J ends were trimmed by 0 bases and 4 bases, with 10 bases remaining between them. Germline V CDR1 and CDR2: SQVTM, ANQGSEA. CDR3: CSVEDRGTYEQYF. CDR3 sequence (DNA): TGCAGCGTTGAAGATAGAGGAACATACGAGCAGTACTTC.

The genes are TRBV5-1 and TRBJ1-2, with 7 bases fitting TRBD1. Germline V gene data show CDR1 as SGHRS and CDR2 as YFSETQ. This CDR3 spans 12 amino acids. With 4 bases clipped from V and 6 bases from J, the junction kept 3 bases outside the gene matches. The CDR3, as DNA: TGCGCCAGCAGCCAAACAGGGGATGGCTACACCTTC. The encoded protein is CASSQTGDGYTF.

The genes are TRBV7-2 and TRBJ1-4, with TRBD1 as a possible D gene (5 bases). With 1 base removed from V and 10 bases from J, the gap between germline ends came to 16 bases. Germline V gives CDR1 SGHTA, CDR2 FQGNSA. The CDR3 sequence is 15 residues long. CDR3 bases: TGTGCCAGCAGCTTAGAGGGCAGGGCGAAGGGAAAACTGTTTTTT. Encoded protein: CASSLEGRAKGKLFF.

This chain links TRBV30 with TRBJ2-1; 13 bases map to TRBD2. V was pared by 3 bases and J by 3 bases, with 8 bases of the junction left unmatched. This CDR3 has 17 residues. Germline CDR1 reads GTSNPN; CDR2 reads SVGIG (reference sequence). This CDR3 reads CAWRRRGLAGFYNEQFF. The CDR3 DNA sequence: TGTGCCTGGAGGCGAAGGGGACTAGCGGGGTTCTACAATGAGCAGTTCTTC.

This chain connects TRBV14 to TRBJ1-2; D gene unclear. Trimming left V 2 bases short and J 2 bases short, with 12 bases between. This CDR3 has 15 residues. CDR1 is SGHDN, CDR2 FVKESK, per germline. The CDR3 DNA sequence: TGTGCCAGCAGCCAAAGTGGGCCCACGAACTATGGCTACACCTTC. It translates to CASSQSGPTNYGYTF.

This chain joins TRBV24-1 and TRBJ1-5, with a tentative D call TRBD1 (5 bases). The CDR3 contains 16 residues. With 5 bases removed from V and 3 bases from J, the gap between germline ends came to 16 bases. CDR1 KGHDR and CDR2 SFDVKD come from the germline V gene. The CDR3, as DNA: TGTGCCACCAGTGTGGGGGGGGGAGGGGCCAATCAGCCCCAGCATTTT. The encoded protein is CATSVGGGGANQPQHF.

The V gene is TRBV27, the J gene TRBJ1-1, with TRBD1 as a possible D gene (5 bases). The CDR3 loop spans 14 amino acids. V lost 5 bases, J lost 1 base, and 11 bases lay in between. Germline V gene data show CDR1 as MNHEY and CDR2 as SMNVEV (reference sequence). DNA of the CDR3: TGTGCCAGCAGTCTCCACCAGGGGAACACTGAAGCTTTCTTT. It specifies CASSLHQGNTEAFF.

V gene TRBV29-1 combines with J gene TRBJ1-3; 9 positions match TRBD1. Trimming took 6 bases from V and 4 from J; bases not matched to a gene: 4. CDR1 is SQVTM and CDR2 is ANQGSEA in the germline V gene. The CDR3 length is 13 residues. The chain's CDR3 is CSVTTGGGNTIYF. DNA of the CDR3: TGCAGCGTAACCACAGGGGGCGGAAACACCATATATTTT.

The rearrangement joins TRBV5-1 to TRBJ2-7, with TRBD2 as a possible D gene (6 bases). Between the trimmed V and J ends, which lost 2 bases and 5 bases, there was a span of 11 bases. Germline V gene lookup returns CDR1 SGHRS and CDR2 YFSETQ. The CDR3 consists of 13 residues. DNA of the CDR3: TGCGCCAGCAGCTTTGCGGGGCTGGACGAGCAGTACTTC. Residues: CASSFAGLDEQYF.

The chain recombines TRBV11-1 with TRBJ2-1; D may be TRBD2 (6 bases). The V end was cut by 3 bases, the J end by 2 bases, with 11 bases between. Germline CDR1 is SGHAT and CDR2 is FQDESV (reference sequence). CDR3 length: 15 residues. CDR3 sequence reads: CASSFGLSPYNEQFF. The CDR3 DNA sequence: TGTGCCAGCAGCTTTGGACTAAGCCCCTACAATGAGCAGTTCTTC.

The chain joins TRBV7-2 to TRBJ2-2; D is unclear. The CDR3 covers 13 residues. The germline V gene encodes CDR1 SGHTA and CDR2 FQGNSA. Trimming removed 3 bases at V and 8 bases at J, with 10 bases between. The CDR3, as DNA: TGTGCCAGCAGCTTCACCCTAGGTGGGGAGCTGTTTTTT. Its translation: CASSFTLGGELFF.

This clone has just one count. This chain links TRBV7-2 with TRBJ1-5; D gene ambiguous. CDR1 is SGHTA and CDR2 is FQGNSA in the germline V gene. This CDR3 is built from 15 residues. Trimming shortened V by 1 base and J by 6 bases, and 13 bases separated the two germline ends. CDR3 residues: CASSLDFRMSQPQHF. The CDR3 coding sequence is TGTGCCAGCAGCTTAGACTTCAGGATGAGTCAGCCCCAGCATTTT. Looking up the rest from reference TRBV7-2 and TRBJ1-5 gives the full variable domain: GAGVSQSPSNKVTEKGKDVELRCDPISGHTALYWYRQSLGQGLEFLIYFQGNSAPDKSGLPSDRFSAERTGGSVSTLTIQRTQQEDSAVYLCASSLDFRMSQPQHFGDGTRLSIL.

The chain couples TRBV30 to TRBJ1-1; 8 bases agree with TRBD1. This CDR3 is built from 13 residues. V was clipped by 3 bases and J by 3 bases; unmatched bases: 3. Germline V gene data show CDR1 as GTSNPN and CDR2 as SVGIG (reference sequence). As DNA, the CDR3 is TGTGCCTGGAGAACAGGGGGAGACACTGAAGCTTTCTTT. It yields the protein CAWRTGGDTEAFF.

The V gene is TRBV7-8, the J gene TRBJ2-1; 8 bases map to TRBD2. Unmatched junction bases numbered 12, after V lost 3 bases and J lost 8 bases. The CDR3 runs to 16 residues. Germline CDR1 reads SGHVS; CDR2 reads FQNEAQ. The CDR3 loop is CASSFLTGGSLHEQFF. CDR3 sequence (DNA): TGTGCCAGCAGCTTCTTGACGGGGGGGTCTTTGCATGAGCAGTTCTTC. The full variable domain, its missing parts supplied by reference TRBV7-8 and TRBJ2-1, is GAGVSQSPRYKVAKRGQDVALRCDPISGHVSLFWYQQALGQGPEFLTYFQNEAQLDKSGLPSDRFFAERPEGSVSTLKIQRTQQEDSAVYLCASSFLTGGSLHEQFFGPGTRLTVL.

This chain connects TRBV20-1 to TRBJ1-1; D remains ambiguous. Trimming took 1 base from V and 8 from J, leaving 8 bases between them. The CDR3 consists of 11 residues. Per the germline V gene, CDR1 is DFQATT and CDR2 is SNEGSKA (reference sequence). The CDR3 bases are TGCAGTGCTAGAGTGGGCAGGGAAGCTTTCTTT. Its protein product is CSARVGREAFF.

The rearrangement joins TRBV7-9 to TRBJ1-1; D call uncertain. There are 14 residues in the CDR3. CDR1 SEHNR and CDR2 FQNEAQ come from the germline V gene (reference sequence). The V end lost 5 bases, the J end lost 1 base, and 11 bases lay between the germline ends. Written as DNA, the CDR3 is TGTGCCAGCAGCCCTGGAGCGGGGAACACTGAAGCTTTCTTT. This gives the protein CASSPGAGNTEAFF.

This clone was seen a handful of times. The chain employs TRBV7-2 and TRBJ2-6; 8 positions agree with TRBD1. The V gene end was trimmed by 4 bases and the J gene end by 2 bases; junction bases not matched to a gene: 4. This CDR3 comprises 16 residues. The germline V gene has CDR1 SGHTA and CDR2 FQGNSA. The CDR3 nucleotides are TGTGCCAGCAGCTCCACAGGGGGGACTGGGGCCAACGTCCTGACTTTC. Translating it yields CASSSTGGTGANVLTF.

The chain joins TRBV5-1 to TRBJ1-2, with D unresolved. Germline V gene sequence: CDR1 SGHRS, CDR2 YFSETQ. Trimming took off 0 bases at V and 6 bases at J, with 15 bases between the two ends. The CDR3 consists of 15 residues. This CDR3 reads CASSLEVTPGDGYTF. CDR3 coding DNA: TGCGCCAGCAGCTTGGAAGTCACACCCGGGGATGGCTACACCTTC.

In its sample, this clone was seen many times. The rearrangement joins TRBV10-3 to TRBJ1-1; no reliable D call. CDR1 and CDR2 (germline): ENHRY, SYGVKD. The V end was cut by 0 bases, the J end by 9 bases, with 5 bases between. The CDR3 runs to 11 residues. The CDR3 is CAISESQKAFF. CDR3 sequence (DNA): TGTGCCATCAGTGAGTCTCAGAAAGCTTTCTTT.

The chain employs TRBV6-5 and TRBJ2-2, with 7 bases identical to TRBD1. Germline-derived CDR1 and CDR2 are MNHEY and SVGAGI. This CDR3 region has 15 residues. The J segment lost 4 bases and the V segment lost 2 bases, leaving 4 bases of the junction unmatched. This CDR3 is CASSYRGLSTGELFF. The DNA of the CDR3 is TGTGCCAGCAGTTACAGGGGGCTAAGCACCGGGGAGCTGTTTTTT.

V gene TRBV27 combines with J gene TRBJ2-2, with 7 bases matching TRBD1. Trimming took 5 bases from V and 3 from J; bases not matched to a gene: 9. This CDR3 is 16 amino acids long. Germline V gives CDR1 MNHEY, CDR2 SMNVEV (reference sequence). The CDR3 region has the DNA TGTGCCAGCAGTCTTCAACAGGGGACATACACCGGGGAGCTGTTTTTT. It is translated as CASSLQQGTYTGELFF.